These 7 T cell receptor beta chains share one sample of origin, sequenced in a study of technical replicates of blood from several donors. Sequenced by immunoSEQ multiplex PCR; TCRdb stores in-frame clones only, minus some. The repertoire has about 44,000 clones, 95% to 97% of them found once; the top ten carry around 0.35%. Material for sequencing was T cells isolated from PBMCs. The receptor set was obtained from a human donor in good health.

This sequence joins TRBV4-3 and TRBJ2-7, with D hard to call. Trimming cost V 0 bases and J 5 bases, with 8 bases left between them. CDR3 size: 13 residues. Germline V CDR1 and CDR2: LGHNA, YSLEER. The CDR3 coding sequence is TGCGCCAGCAGCCAAGAGGGCTTCCACGAGCAGTACTTC. This gives the protein CASSQEGFHEQYF.

The chain couples TRBV6-1 to TRBJ1-1; D is unclear. Germline V CDR1 and CDR2: MNHNS, SASEGT. Trimming took 0 bases from V and 1 from J, leaving 15 bases between them. The CDR3 length is 17 residues. This chain's CDR3 is CASSEALLVAGNTEAFF. The CDR3 bases are TGTGCCAGCAGTGAAGCGCTTCTTGTGGCGGGGAACACTGAAGCTTTCTTT.

This clone was found once. The V gene is TRBV30, the J gene TRBJ2-7; 7 bases are shared with TRBD2. Germline V gene data show CDR1 as GTSNPN and CDR2 as SVGIG (reference sequence). J gave up 4 bases and V 0 bases, and 6 bases lay outside the gene matches. The CDR3 runs to 14 residues. CDR3 loop: CAWSVSLGGYEQYF. The DNA for the CDR3 is TGTGCCTGGAGTGTCTCTCTCGGGGGGTACGAGCAGTACTTC. Combining the CDR3 with reference TRBV30 and TRBJ2-7 gives the whole variable domain SQTIHQWPATLVQPVGSPLSLECTVEGTSNPNLYWYRQAAGRGLQLLFYSVGIGQISSEVPQNLSASRPQDRQFILSSKKLLLSDSGFYLCAWSVSLGGYEQYFGPGTRLTVT.

J is TRBJ1-1 and V is TRBV7-8; 7 positions match TRBD1. J gave up 1 base and V 4 bases, and 15 bases lay outside the gene matches. Germline V gene sequence: CDR1 SGHVS, CDR2 FQNEAQ. There are 18 residues in the CDR3. CDR3 sequence reads: CASSSVAGDSQRNTEAFF. The CDR3 nucleotides are TGTGCCAGCAGCTCGGTCGCAGGGGACAGCCAAAGGAACACTGAAGCTTTCTTT. The full variable domain, in which reference TRBV7-8 and TRBJ1-1 provide the parts outside the CDR3, is GAGVSQSPRYKVAKRGQDVALRCDPISGHVSLFWYQQALGQGPEFLTYFQNEAQLDKSGLPSDRFFAERPEGSVSTLKIQRTQQEDSAVYLCASSSVAGDSQRNTEAFFGQGTRLTVV.

This chain connects TRBV19 to TRBJ1-1; maybe TRBD1 (5 bases). The CDR3 is 15 amino acids. Trimming shortened V by 6 bases and J by 0 bases, and 14 bases separated the two germline ends. CDR1 LNHDA and CDR2 SQIVND come from the germline V gene (reference sequence). Written as DNA, the CDR3 is TGTGCCAGTAGGGTGACAGAGCTAATGAACACTGAAGCTTTCTTT. This codes for CASRVTELMNTEAFF. The complete variable domain, with remaining parts taken from reference TRBV19 and TRBJ1-1, reads DGGITQSPKYLFRKEGQNVTLSCEQNLNHDAMYWYRQDPGQGLRLIYYSQIVNDFQKGDIAEGYSVSREKKESFPLTVTSAQKNPTAFYLCASRVTELMNTEAFFGQGTRLTVV.

The chain has TRBV18 and TRBJ2-3, with 8 nucleotides matching TRBD2. Germline CDR1 KGHSH, CDR2 LQKENI. The CDR3 extends over 16 amino acids. The V and J ends lost 3 bases and 0 bases, in that order; junction bases with no gene match: 5. The CDR3 nucleotides are TGTGCCAGCTCACCGGTAGCGGGGAGGAGCACAGATACGCAGTATTTT. Translated: CASSPVAGRSTDTQYF. Full variable domain (missing parts from reference TRBV18 and TRBJ2-3): NAGVMQNPRHLVRRRGQEARLRCSPMKGHSHVYWYRQLPEEGLKFMVYLQKENIIDESGMPKERFSAEFPKEGPSILRIQQVVRGDSAAYFCASSPVAGRSTDTQYFGPGTRLTVL.

V gene TRBV27 combines with J gene TRBJ1-1, with a weak D call TRBD1 (5 bases). The germline V gene has CDR1 MNHEY and CDR2 SMNVEV (reference sequence). Trimming removed 5 bases from V and 5 bases from J, with 15 bases in between. The CDR3 loop spans 14 amino acids. The CDR3 spells CASSIAGGSTEAFF. DNA of the CDR3: TGTGCCAGCAGTATAGCCGGGGGTAGTACTGAAGCTTTCTTT.